These 29 T cell receptor beta chains share one sample of origin, sequenced in a study of T cell clonality in common variable immunodeficiency. TCRdb's table, derived via immunoSEQ multiplex PCR, lists solely in-frame clones and lacks some. The profile covers around 34,000 clones, none occurring a single time. The sample taken for sequencing was peripheral blood mononuclear cells. The receptors here all came from a person aged 18 to 75 in good health.

The table lists this clone with many counts. The CDR3 goes on 3 residues after the read ends, and that part is filled in from the germline J gene. This chain uses TRBV19 with TRBJ1-5; D might be TRBD1 (5 bases). Trimming left V 4 bases short and J 7 bases short, with 11 bases between. The CDR3 is 13 amino acids. Per germline, CDR1 LNHDA and CDR2 SQIVND (reference sequence). Partial CDR3 DNA: TGTGCCAGTAGTACAGGGCCCGGGCAGCCC. Its translation is CASSTGPGQP. The CDR3 reads in full as CASSTGPGQPQHF.

Ten or more counts support this clone. The read ends 3 residues before the CDR3 terminus; that terminus is restored from the germline J gene. The V call is TRBV19, the J call TRBJ2-5, with D possibly being TRBD2 (6 bases). CDR1 LNHDA and CDR2 SQIVND come from the germline V gene (reference sequence). Trimming took 6 bases from V and 3 from J, leaving 11 bases between them. The CDR3 contains 13 residues. This CDR3 reads CASSPPGEETQYF. The CDR3 bases that were read are TGTGCCAGTAGCCCACCGGGGGAAGAGACC. Combining the CDR3 with reference TRBV19 and TRBJ2-5 gives the whole variable domain DGGITQSPKYLFRKEGQNVTLSCEQNLNHDAMYWYRQDPGQGLRLIYYSQIVNDFQKGDIAEGYSVSREKKESFPLTVTSAQKNPTAFYLCASSPPGEETQYFGPGTRLLVL.

This clone was observed many times. The sequenced fragment ends 3 residues before the CDR3 boundary, so the rest is inferred from the germline J gene. The chain has TRBV5-1 and TRBJ1-3, with 10 nucleotides matching TRBD1. This CDR3 is 18 amino acids long. Looked up from germline, CDR1 is SGHRS and CDR2 is YFSETQ. After removal of 0 bases from V and 1 base from J, the junction contained 7 bases not matched to a gene. Here the CDR3 reads CASSLAPGTGASGNTIYF. The CDR3 bases that were read are TGCGCCAGCAGCTTGGCCCCTGGGACAGGGGCTTCTGGAAACACC. Filled out from reference TRBV5-1 and TRBJ1-3, the complete variable domain reads KAGVTQTPRYLIKTRGQQVTLSCSPISGHRSVSWYQQTPGQGLQFLFEYFSETQRNKGNFPGRFSGRQFSNSRSEMNVSTLELGDSALYLCASSLAPGTGASGNTIYFGEGSWLTVV.

This clone has a count of ten or more. The CDR3 sequence: CASSQDHNQPQHF. CDR3 DNA (partial): TGTGCCAGCAGCCAAGATCACAATCAGCCC. The chain carries TRBV4-2 and TRBJ1-5; D ambiguous. The read halts 3 residues ahead of the CDR3 end, with the missing end drawn from the germline J gene. This CDR3 has 13 amino acids. The germline V gene encodes CDR1 LGHNA and CDR2 YNFKEQ. V was cut by 0 bases and J by 3 bases, with 3 bases left in between.

At least ten counts were recorded for this clone. Sequencing ends 3 residues short of the CDR3 end; the germline J gene provides the rest. V usage is TRBV20-1 and J usage is TRBJ2-7; 9 bases map to TRBD2. Germline assignment: CDR1 DFQATT and CDR2 SNEGSKA (reference sequence). The CDR3 extends over 16 amino acids. Trimming took 6 bases from V and 2 from J; bases not matched to a gene: 14. Partial CDR3 DNA: TGCAGTGCCGAGCAAATAGCGGGAGCTCCCCCCTACGAG. Amino acid sequence: CSAEQIAGAPPYE. The full CDR3 is CSAEQIAGAPPYEQYF.

The table lists this clone with many counts. The observed sequence ends 3 residues before the CDR3 terminus, with the missing tail filled in from the germline J gene. V is TRBV4-2 and J is TRBJ2-3; 10 bases fit TRBD2. This CDR3 contains 19 residues. Germline CDR1 is LGHNA and CDR2 is YNFKEQ. The V gene end was trimmed by 4 bases and the J gene end by 4 bases; junction bases not matched to a gene: 17. This CDR3 is CASSLLAGVNVGFADTQYF. CDR3 DNA, as far as it was read: TGTGCCAGCAGCCTCCTAGCGGGAGTTAATGTCGGGTTTGCAGATACG.

This clone came up many times. The observed sequence ends 3 residues before the CDR3 terminus, with the missing tail filled in from the germline J gene. The sample contains more than one DNA sequence encoding this CDR3. The chain joins TRBV2 to TRBJ2-3; D may be TRBD2 (6 bases). Trimming stripped 4 bases from V and 1 base from J, with 12 bases between. The germline CDR1 and CDR2 sequences are SNHLY and FYNNEI. This CDR3 has 15 residues. The sequenced CDR3 bases are TGTGCCAGCAGTGGGCTAGCGCCTGGCACAGATACG. Translated, it gives CASSGLAPGTDT. In full, the CDR3 is CASSGLAPGTDTQYF.

This clone has a count of ten or more. The CDR3 end falls 3 residues outside the read, so it is completed with the germline J gene. This chain links TRBV18 with TRBJ2-1, with TRBD1 identical over 8 bases. The germline V gene encodes CDR1 KGHSH and CDR2 LQKENI. CDR3 length: 18 residues. The ends lost 1 base at V and 1 base at J; junction bases unmatched: 9. CDR3 bases read: TGTGCCAGCTCACCACGTTTATCAGGGGGCGAATCCTACAATGAG. This translates into CASSPRLSGGESYNE. The entire CDR3 protein reads CASSPRLSGGESYNEQFF. The whole variable domain, remainder taken from reference TRBV18 and TRBJ2-1, is NAGVMQNPRHLVRRRGQEARLRCSPMKGHSHVYWYRQLPEEGLKFMVYLQKENIIDESGMPKERFSAEFPKEGPSILRIQQVVRGDSAAYFCASSPRLSGGESYNEQFFGPGTRLTVL.

In its sample, this clone was seen many times. The read gets to within 3 residues of the CDR3 end, and the germline J gene fills in the rest. The chain recombines TRBV7-9 with TRBJ2-7; tentative D call: TRBD1 (6 bases). The CDR3 is 15 amino acids. V was shortened by 0 bases and J by 0 bases, with 9 bases between the two germline ends. Per the germline V gene, CDR1 is SEHNR and CDR2 is FQNEAQ (reference sequence). The CDR3 loop is CASSLAGHPSYEQYF. The CDR3 DNA, read in part, is TGTGCCAGCAGCTTAGCGGGACACCCCTCCTACGAG.

This clone occurred many times. The covered CDR3 bases are TGTGCCAGCCGACAGGGGGCGAACACTGAA. Translating it yields CASRQGANTE. The CDR3 in full is CASRQGANTEAFF. The chain uses TRBV7-8 and TRBJ1-1; 10 bases map to TRBD1. With the read ending 3 residues before the CDR3 end, the germline J gene is used to fill in that end. CDR1 is SGHVS, CDR2 FQNEAQ, per germline. J gave up 1 base and V 8 bases, and 1 base lay outside the gene matches. The CDR3 runs 13 residues.

This clone was recorded many times. The read halts 3 residues ahead of the CDR3 end, with the missing end drawn from the germline J gene. The chain has TRBV7-9 and TRBJ2-5; the match to TRBD2 covers 7 bases. The CDR3 runs to 15 residues. V shed 6 bases and J 3 bases; nucleotides not matched to a gene: 10. The V gene's germline CDR1 is SEHNR and CDR2 FQNEAQ (reference sequence). The CDR3 sequence is CASSGMAGEEETQYF. The sequenced part of the CDR3 DNA is TGTGCCAGCAGTGGGATGGCGGGAGAGGAAGAGACC.

This clone has a count of ten or more. The CDR3 end lies 3 residues beyond the end of the read and is filled in from the germline J gene. This chain joins TRBV5-1 and TRBJ2-7; TRBD2 matches at 15 bases. The germline CDR1 and CDR2 sequences are SGHRS and YFSETQ. The CDR3 has 17 residues. The ends lost 5 bases at V and 4 bases at J; junction bases unmatched: 10. CDR3 loop: CASSSIGTSGRSYEQYF. The covered CDR3 bases are TGCGCCAGCAGTTCGATTGGGACTAGCGGGAGGTCTTACGAG.

This clone appeared many times. The read ends 3 residues early relative to the CDR3; the germline J gene fills the gap. The genes are TRBV20-1 and TRBJ2-7; D is possibly TRBD1 (5 bases). This CDR3 region has 13 residues. Germline V CDR1 and CDR2: DFQATT, SNEGSKA (reference sequence). Trimming took 0 bases from V and 2 from J, leaving 8 bases between them. The CDR3: CSARDGAAYEQYF. The part of the CDR3 DNA that was read is TGCAGTGCTAGAGATGGGGCAGCCTACGAG.

This clone was observed many times. The part of the CDR3 DNA that was read is TGTGCCAGCAGTGAAGGGGGACTAGGCTTCAAAAACATT. It encodes CASSEGGLGFKNI. The whole CDR3 reads CASSEGGLGFKNIQYF. The J gene is TRBJ2-4, the V gene TRBV6-1; 8 nucleotides match TRBD2. The CDR3 end lies 3 residues beyond the end of the read and is filled in from the germline J gene. The CDR3 consists of 16 residues. Germline V lookup: CDR1 MNHNS, CDR2 SASEGT. J was trimmed by 3 bases and V by 1 base; bases with no gene match: 5.

Many counts were recorded for this clone. CDR3 DNA, as far as it was read: TGTGCCAGCCGCCTGGGACTAGCGGGACCGACAGATACG. Translated: CASRLGLAGPTDT. The CDR3 as a whole reads CASRLGLAGPTDTQYF. The chain joins TRBV28 to TRBJ2-3, with 13 bases fitting TRBD2. The read comes to an end 3 residues before the CDR3 does, leaving the germline J gene to fill in the end. The V and J ends lost 8 bases and 3 bases, in that order; junction bases with no gene match: 8. The CDR3 consists of 16 residues. CDR1 and CDR2 from the germline V gene are MDHEN and SYDVKM.

There are many counts of this clone. The CDR3 extends 3 residues past the end of the read, so its final part is completed from the germline J gene. The chain joins TRBV20-1 to TRBJ2-1, with TRBD2 matching over 12 bases. After removal of 2 bases from V and 4 bases from J, the junction contained 6 bases not matched to a gene. Germline CDR1 reads DFQATT; CDR2 reads SNEGSKA (reference sequence). The CDR3 consists of 16 residues. The covered CDR3 bases are TGCAGTGCTAGACTAGCGGGAGGGCCGGGGTACAATGAG. Its protein is CSARLAGGPGYNE. The full CDR3 sequence reads CSARLAGGPGYNEQFF.

This clone has ten or more counts. The read ends 3 residues before the CDR3 terminus; that terminus is restored from the germline J gene. This chain connects TRBV20-1 to TRBJ2-3; D might be TRBD1 (6 bases). Germline V lookup: CDR1 DFQATT, CDR2 SNEGSKA (reference sequence). The CDR3 is 14 amino acids. The CDR3 loop reads CSALQDRSVSTQYF. The covered CDR3 bases are TGCAGTGCCCTACAGGACAGATCTGTAAGCACG.

This clone was picked up many times. The DNA ends 3 residues before the CDR3 does, and the rest of the CDR3 is filled in from the germline J gene. This sequence joins TRBV20-1 and TRBJ2-1; possibly TRBD2 for D (6 bases). Germline V CDR1 and CDR2: DFQATT, SNEGSKA (reference sequence). Trimming removed 6 bases from V and 2 bases from J, with 17 bases in between. The CDR3 extends over 15 amino acids. Incomplete CDR3 DNA: TGCAGTGCCATCTCTACTAGCCTGACCTACAATGAG. It is translated as CSAISTSLTYNE. The whole CDR3 sequence reads CSAISTSLTYNEQFF.

With regard to this clone: The CDR3 is cut off 3 residues early in the read; its end comes from the germline J gene. V usage is TRBV23-1 and J usage is TRBJ1-2, with D perhaps matching TRBD1 (5 bases). TRBV23-1 is treated as an ORF (open reading frame) with a function not yet certain. The CDR3 spans 14 residues. V was pared by 8 bases and J by 5 bases, with 18 bases between. This CDR3 reads CASLMTDPWYGYTF. CDR3 DNA, as far as it was read: TGCGCCAGCCTTATGACAGACCCTTGGTATGGC.

This clone occurred many times. The CDR3 is cut off 3 residues early in the read; its end comes from the germline J gene. This rearrangement joins TRBV20-1 to TRBJ1-5; no clear D gene. The V and J ends lost 0 bases and 0 bases respectively, with 6 bases between them. The CDR3 extends over 14 amino acids. Germline lookup yields CDR1 DFQATT and CDR2 SNEGSKA (reference sequence). CDR3 sequence: CSAREAFSNQPQHF. The CDR3 bases that were read are TGCAGTGCTAGAGAAGCCTTTAGCAATCAGCCC.

This clone was counted many times. The sequenced fragment ends 3 residues before the CDR3 boundary, so the rest is inferred from the germline J gene. The V call is TRBV7-9, the J call TRBJ1-4; 7 nucleotides agree with TRBD1. After removal of 5 bases from V and 8 bases from J, the junction contained 8 bases not matched to a gene. The CDR3 sequence is 14 residues long. The V gene's germline CDR1 is SEHNR and CDR2 FQNEAQ (reference sequence). The sequenced part of the CDR3 DNA is TGTGCCAGCAGCCCCGGGACAGTAGGGGAAAAA. Amino acids: CASSPGTVGEK. The entire CDR3 protein reads CASSPGTVGEKLFF.

This clone was counted ten times or more. The read stops 3 residues short of the end of the CDR3; the missing end is completed from the germline J gene. The chain joins TRBV5-1 to TRBJ2-3, with 14 bases fitting TRBD2. This CDR3 is built from 17 residues. V lost 3 bases to trimming and J lost 6 bases; unmatched junction nucleotides: 9. Per germline, CDR1 SGHRS and CDR2 YFSETQ. This CDR3 reads CASSSPGLAGVGDTQYF. The DNA read from the CDR3 is TGCGCCAGCAGCTCACCGGGACTAGCGGGAGTGGGTGATACG.

Many counts were recorded for this clone. The read halts 3 residues ahead of the CDR3 end, with the missing end drawn from the germline J gene. The genes are TRBV30 and TRBJ2-3; the D gene is possibly TRBD2 (6 bases). V lost 5 bases to trimming and J lost 0 bases, with 12 bases between them. This CDR3 spans 14 amino acids. The V gene's germline CDR1 is GTSNPN and CDR2 SVGIG (reference sequence). CDR3 protein: CAWSAGSSTDTQYF. CDR3 DNA (partial): TGTGCCTGGTCGGCGGGGTCTAGCACAGATACG.

The sample holds many counts of this clone. The CDR3 is cut off 3 residues early in the read; its end comes from the germline J gene. The chain combines TRBV4-2 with TRBJ2-3; 8 bases align to TRBD2. The CDR3 loop spans 18 amino acids. The germline gives CDR1 LGHNA, CDR2 YNFKEQ. With V trimmed by 4 bases and J by 1 base, 13 bases remained unmatched. This CDR3 reads CASSPTGLVKLGTDTQYF. The CDR3 bases that were read are TGTGCCAGCAGCCCAACGGGACTAGTCAAGCTCGGCACAGATACG.

In this sample, this clone turned up many times. The CDR3 is cut off 3 residues early in the read; its end comes from the germline J gene. The gene calls are TRBV20-1 and TRBJ1-6; D possibly corresponds to TRBD1 (5 bases). CDR1 and CDR2 from the germline V gene are DFQATT and SNEGSKA (reference sequence). The CDR3 extends over 14 amino acids. The V and J ends lost 6 bases and 8 bases respectively, with 17 bases between them. Partial CDR3 DNA: TGCAGTGCCCTGGGACTTACTTGGGATTCACCC. It encodes CSALGLTWDSP. The entire CDR3 sequence reads CSALGLTWDSPLHF.

This clone was counted at least ten times. The read terminates 3 residues ahead of where the CDR3 ends, so the germline J gene completes it. The rearrangement uses TRBV2 and TRBJ1-4, with D possibly matching TRBD1 (5 bases). CDR1 is SNHLY and CDR2 is FYNNEI in the germline V gene. V shed 7 bases and J shed 8 bases, with 11 bases lying between them. The CDR3 contains 12 residues. CDR3 protein: CASNQGLEKLFF. The part of the CDR3 DNA that was read is TGTGCCAGCAACCAGGGCCTAGAAAAA.

The table lists this clone with many counts. The missing CDR3 end, 3 residues past where the read stops, is filled in from the germline J gene. V and J are TRBV20-1 and TRBJ1-6; TRBD1 matches at 7 bases. With 6 bases clipped from V and 5 bases from J, the junction kept 7 bases outside the gene matches. The CDR3 is 14 residues long. Germline lookup yields CDR1 DFQATT and CDR2 SNEGSKA (reference sequence). The CDR3 sequence: CSASTGADNSPLHF. Incomplete CDR3 DNA: TGCAGTGCCAGCACAGGGGCGGATAATTCACCC.

At least ten counts were recorded for this clone. The CDR3 end is not reached by the read, which stops 3 residues before it; the germline J gene fills it in. The chain has TRBV20-1 and TRBJ2-3; tentatively, D is TRBD2 (6 bases). Per the germline V gene, CDR1 is DFQATT and CDR2 is SNEGSKA (reference sequence). This CDR3 contains 13 residues. V lost 5 bases and J 4 bases, leaving 13 bases between the germline ends. The CDR3 region is CSAVGGLPDTQYF. The sequenced CDR3 bases are TGCAGTGCTGTGGGGGGACTCCCAGATACG.

This clone was counted ten times or more. The sequence runs out 3 residues before the end of the CDR3; the remainder is reconstructed from the germline J gene. J is TRBJ2-3 and V is TRBV18; D is undetermined. The length of the CDR3 is 13 residues. V was shortened by 4 bases and J by 3 bases, with 8 bases between the two germline ends. The germline CDR1 and CDR2 sequences are KGHSH and LQKENI. The sequenced part of the CDR3 DNA is TGTGCCAGCTCACGGGCCTTTACAGATACG. It is translated as CASSRAFTDT. In full, the CDR3 reads CASSRAFTDTQYF.